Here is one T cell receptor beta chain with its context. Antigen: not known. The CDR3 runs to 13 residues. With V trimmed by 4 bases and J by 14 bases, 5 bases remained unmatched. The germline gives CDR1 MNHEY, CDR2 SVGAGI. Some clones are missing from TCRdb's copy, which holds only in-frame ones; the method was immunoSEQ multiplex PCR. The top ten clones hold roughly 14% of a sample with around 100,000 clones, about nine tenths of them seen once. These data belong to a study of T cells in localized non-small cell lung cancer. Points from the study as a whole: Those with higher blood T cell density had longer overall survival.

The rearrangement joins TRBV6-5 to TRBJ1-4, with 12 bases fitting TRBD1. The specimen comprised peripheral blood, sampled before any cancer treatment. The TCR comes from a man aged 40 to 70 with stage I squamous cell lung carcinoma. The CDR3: CASSWGQGAGLFF. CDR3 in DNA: TGTGCCAGCAGTTGGGGACAGGGGGCAGGTCTGTTTTTT.